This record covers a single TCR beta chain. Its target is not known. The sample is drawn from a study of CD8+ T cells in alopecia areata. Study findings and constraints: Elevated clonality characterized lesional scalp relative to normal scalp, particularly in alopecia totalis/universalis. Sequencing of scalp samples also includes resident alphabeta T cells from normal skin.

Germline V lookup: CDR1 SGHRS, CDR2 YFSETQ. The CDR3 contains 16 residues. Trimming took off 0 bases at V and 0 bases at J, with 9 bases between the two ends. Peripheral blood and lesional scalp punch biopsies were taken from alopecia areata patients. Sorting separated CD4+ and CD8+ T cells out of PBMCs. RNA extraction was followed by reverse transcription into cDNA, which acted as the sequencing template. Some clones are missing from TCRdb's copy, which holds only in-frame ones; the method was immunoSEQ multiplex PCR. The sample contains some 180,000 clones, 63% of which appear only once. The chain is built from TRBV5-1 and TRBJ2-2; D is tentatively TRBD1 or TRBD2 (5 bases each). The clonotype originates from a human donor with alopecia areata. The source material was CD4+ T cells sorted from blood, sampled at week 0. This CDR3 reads CASSLAGQTNTGELFF. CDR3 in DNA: TGCGCCAGCAGCTTGGCGGGGCAGACGAACACCGGGGAGCTGTTTTTT.